The 2 T cell receptor beta chains presented below share a single source sample, sequenced in a study of prognosis after radiotherapy for stage I lung cancer. It was by two-round multiplex PCR that TCR beta CDR3 was amplified from genomic DNA. Specific primers for each TRBV and TRBJ gene were what first-round PCR used. One entry per CDR3 protein results from TCRdb running MiXCR on the multiplex PCR reads. Seen here are under 50,000 distinct CDR3 sequences, about 24% observed once, and the top ten hold around a quarter. The sequences come from PBMCs, collected before or after stereotactic body radiation therapy (not recorded which). The origin of the receptors is a donor aged 50 or older with non-small cell lung cancer.

Of note for this clonotype: A much bigger clone sits one base away, suggesting this may be a read error. The chain employs TRBV6-1 and TRBJ2-7, with TRBD1 identical over 11 bases. The CDR3 spans 14 residues. Trimming at V came to 6 bases and at J to 8 bases, leaving 9 bases not matched to a gene. Germline values: CDR1 MNHNS, CDR2 SASEGT. CDR3 DNA: TGTGCCAGCAGCTCAACGGGACAGGGGGACAAGCAGTACTTC. This translates into CASSSTGQGDKQYF.

This clonotype was detected many times. The chain recombines TRBV12-3 or TRBV12-4 with TRBJ2-3; D ambiguous. V was trimmed by 3 bases and J by 3 bases, leaving 7 bases between them. The CDR3 has 13 amino acids. As DNA, the CDR3 is TGTGCCAGCAGTTTCACAGAAACAGATACGCAGTATTTT. This translates into CASSFTETDTQYF.